This TCR beta chain came from a study of graft-versus-host responses after intestinal transplantation. As regards this clone: Its antigen is as yet unknown.

The length of the CDR3 is 15 residues. V lost 7 bases, J lost 11 bases, and 15 bases stayed unmatched. From germline, CDR1 is MDHEN and CDR2 SYDVKM. Repertoires were generated with immunoSEQ multiplex PCR, while TCRdb's copy carries only in-frame clones and drops some. The sample yields approximately 90,000 clones, roughly 80% seen once. The sequencing here drew on unstimulated CD4+ T cells sorted from spleen or lymph node cells, taken before intestinal transplant. The TCR comes from a human donor who received an intestinal transplant. The rearrangement links TRBV28 to TRBJ1-5; 9 bases are a match to TRBD1. CDR3 in DNA: TGTGCCAGCACTGGGGCCGGGACAGGGTATTTGTCCCAGCATTTT. The encoded protein is CASTGAGTGYLSQHF.